Below, 22 T cell receptor beta chains from the same sample are listed, as sequenced in a study of CD8 T cells in ankylosing spondylitis. Study-wide findings and caveats: Ankylosing spondylitis blood appeared to carry a characteristic TCR beta motif of several highly homologous variants.

Their cognate antigens are unknown. One entry per CDR3 protein results from TCRdb running MiXCR on the 5' RACE reads. This table holds some 800,000 distinct CDR3 sequences, approximately 12% found once. The sample comprised blood, either unsorted or a sorted T cell fraction (not recorded which). The receptors derive from a male donor with ankylosing spondylitis.

In this sample, this clonotype turned up many times. The chain combines TRBV5-1 with TRBJ1-1; D gene ambiguous. CDR1 and CDR2 (germline): SGHRS, YFSETQ. The CDR3 has 14 residues. V dropped 4 bases and J dropped 0 bases, with 10 bases sitting between them. CDR3 loop: CASSPTLLNTEAFF. The CDR3 nucleotides read TGCGCCAGCAGCCCGACACTCCTGAACACTGAAGCTTTCTTT.

This clonotype was detected ten times or more. The chain links TRBV20-1 to TRBJ2-3; TRBD1 might be the D (6 bases). The V end lost 4 bases, the J end lost 4 bases, and 9 bases lay between the germline ends. This CDR3 spans 12 amino acids. CDR1 is DFQATT and CDR2 is SNEGSKA in the germline V gene (reference sequence). CDR3 bases: TGCAGTGCTATTAAGGGGGCAGATACGCAGTATTTT. This codes for CSAIKGADTQYF.

This clonotype was seen only a few times. The V gene is TRBV20-1, the J gene TRBJ2-5; no definite D call. This CDR3 has 13 residues. The germline CDR1 and CDR2 sequences are DFQATT and SNEGSKA (reference sequence). With 5 bases removed from V and 5 bases from J, the gap between germline ends came to 15 bases. The CDR3 protein is CSACIINSETQYF. DNA for the CDR3: TGCAGTGCTTGTATTATAAATTCGGAGACCCAGTACTTC.

CDR3 loop: CASSSISGEGTQYF. DNA for the CDR3: TGTGCCAGCAGCTCAATATCAGGGGAAGGGACCCAGTACTTC. The chain is built from TRBV7-2 and TRBJ2-5, with D tentatively TRBD1 (6 bases). The CDR3 spans 14 residues. Trimming shortened V by 4 bases and J by 7 bases, and 16 bases separated the two germline ends. Germline V gene sequence: CDR1 SGHTA, CDR2 FQGNSA.

V and J are TRBV28 and TRBJ2-2; D is ambiguous. Germline V gene sequence: CDR1 MDHEN, CDR2 SYDVKM. V lost 6 bases to trimming and J lost 3 bases, with 8 bases between them. The CDR3 runs 13 residues. CDR3 protein: CASSRTDTGELFF. The CDR3 DNA sequence: TGTGCCAGCAGCCGAACAGACACCGGGGAGCTGTTTTTT.

The gene calls are TRBV12-5 and TRBJ2-1; 15 bases map to TRBD2. Germline lookup yields CDR1 LGHNT and CDR2 FRNRAP. With V trimmed by 1 base and J by 7 bases, 5 bases remained unmatched. The CDR3 covers 17 residues. CDR3 sequence reads: CASGLGQGTSGGNEQFF. The CDR3 DNA follows: TGTGCTAGTGGTTTGGGCCAAGGGACTAGCGGGGGGAATGAGCAGTTCTTC.

The rearrangement links TRBV7-3 to TRBJ2-7; 9 bases map to TRBD1. Per germline, CDR1 SGHTA and CDR2 FQGTGA. This CDR3 is 15 amino acids long. The trim removed 5 bases at V and 5 bases at J, leaving 10 bases unmatched. This CDR3 is CASSPPGQGVNEQYF. The CDR3 region has the DNA TGTGCCAGCAGCCCGCCGGGACAGGGAGTCAACGAGCAGTACTTC.

This sequence joins TRBV20-1 and TRBJ2-7; 9 bases are a match to TRBD1. V was pared by 5 bases and J by 3 bases, with 5 bases of the junction left unmatched. Germline V CDR1 and CDR2: DFQATT, SNEGSKA (reference sequence). The CDR3 covers 13 residues. The CDR3 coding sequence is TGCAGTGCTCAGACAGGGGGTTTCTACGAGCAGTACTTC. As protein: CSAQTGGFYEQYF.

The V call is TRBV4-1, the J call TRBJ2-1; D call uncertain. Trimming shortened V by 6 bases and J by 5 bases, and 14 bases separated the two germline ends. Germline CDR1 is MGHRA and CDR2 is YSYEKL. The CDR3 contains 14 residues. In nucleotides, the CDR3 is TGCGCCAGCAGGGCGGTAGGACGGAACAATGAGCAGTTCTTC. Amino acids: CASRAVGRNNEQFF.

This clonotype has only a few counts. This sequence joins TRBV20-1 and TRBJ1-5; D is ambiguous. V dropped 0 bases and J dropped 3 bases, with 15 bases sitting between them. The CDR3 totals 16 residues. The germline V gene has CDR1 DFQATT and CDR2 SNEGSKA (reference sequence). Written as DNA, the CDR3 is TGCAGTGCTAGAGATAGCGGAAGCCCCTACAATCAGCCCCAGCATTTT. Translated, it gives CSARDSGSPYNQPQHF.

This clonotype appeared a few times. The V and J genes are TRBV7-8 and TRBJ1-2, with D maybe TRBD1 (5 bases). The CDR3 is 15 residues long. Trimming took 3 bases from V and 7 from J, leaving 18 bases between them. Germline lookup yields CDR1 SGHVS and CDR2 FQNEAQ. The CDR3, as DNA: TGTGCCAGCAGCTTTCCAACAGGTTGGGGTGTTGGCTACACCTTC. It encodes CASSFPTGWGVGYTF. The whole variable domain, filled in from reference TRBV7-8 and TRBJ1-2, reads GAGVSQSPRYKVAKRGQDVALRCDPISGHVSLFWYQQALGQGPEFLTYFQNEAQLDKSGLPSDRFFAERPEGSVSTLKIQRTQQEDSAVYLCASSFPTGWGVGYTFGSGTRLTVV.

The V call is TRBV27, the J call TRBJ1-2; possible D gene TRBD1, 5 bases. This CDR3 has 13 residues. Germline V gene sequence: CDR1 MNHEY, CDR2 SMNVEV (reference sequence). Trimming removed 3 bases at V and 4 bases at J, with 9 bases between. CDR3 DNA: TGTGCCAGCAGTTTTCTAGGGGTCTATGGCTACACCTTC. This encodes CASSFLGVYGYTF.

The rearrangement uses TRBV7-6 and TRBJ1-2; 9 positions agree with TRBD1. This CDR3 is 14 amino acids long. Germline V lookup: CDR1 SGHVS, CDR2 FNYEAQ. The junction had 3 bases not matched to a gene; V was cut back by 1 base and J by 6 bases. The CDR3 DNA is TGTGCCAGCAGCTTAGGGGACAGGGCGAATGGCTACACCTTC. Translation gives CASSLGDRANGYTF.

The V gene is TRBV4-2, the J gene TRBJ1-1; 11 bases line up with TRBD1. Trimming cost V 0 bases and J 4 bases; bases outside gene matches: 7. Germline-derived CDR1 and CDR2 are LGHNA and YNFKEQ. There are 17 residues in the CDR3. As DNA, the CDR3 is TGTGCCAGCAGCCAAGATCCTTGGGGGACAGGGGGCACTGAAGCTTTCTTT. It encodes CASSQDPWGTGGTEAFF.

Many counts were recorded for this clonotype. The chain carries TRBV4-2 and TRBJ2-3; D uncertain. The V end was cut by 0 bases, the J end by 0 bases, with 10 bases between. The germline V gene has CDR1 LGHNA and CDR2 YNFKEQ. This CDR3 contains 16 residues. CDR3 sequence reads: CASSQEGPPSTDTQYF. CDR3 nucleotides: TGTGCCAGCAGCCAAGAGGGCCCCCCTAGCACAGATACGCAGTATTTT.

This clonotype has ten or more counts. The V call is TRBV29-1, the J call TRBJ2-7; no clear D. V lost 1 base and J 2 bases, leaving 12 bases between the germline ends. This CDR3 is built from 14 residues. Germline V lookup: CDR1 SQVTM, CDR2 ANQGSEA. CDR3 DNA sequence: TGCAGCGTTGAAGGGAGACAAAGACCCTACGAGCAGTACTTC. Translating it yields CSVEGRQRPYEQYF.

V and J are TRBV20-1 and TRBJ2-4, with a tentative D call TRBD1 (5 bases). V shed 7 bases and J shed 2 bases, with 12 bases lying between them. Germline V gene data show CDR1 as DFQATT and CDR2 as SNEGSKA (reference sequence). This CDR3 region has 13 residues. The CDR3 DNA follows: TGCAGTGGTTGGGGCCTATCCAAAAACATTCAGTACTTC. Encoded protein: CSGWGLSKNIQYF.

The rearrangement uses TRBV5-5 and TRBJ1-2; 8 positions match TRBD1. Germline lookup yields CDR1 SGHKS and CDR2 YYEKEE (reference sequence). The CDR3 has 13 amino acids. V trimming: 8 bases; J trimming: 10 bases; junction bases outside the gene matches: 13. CDR3 amino acids: CARGPWTGIAYTF. In DNA form, the CDR3 reads TGTGCCAGGGGCCCTTGGACAGGGATAGCCTACACCTTC.

The chain couples TRBV24-1 to TRBJ2-5, with D hard to call. This CDR3 is built from 15 residues. Per the germline V gene, CDR1 is KGHDR and CDR2 is SFDVKD. Trimming pared 7 bases from V and 0 bases from J, leaving 14 bases between. Written as DNA, the CDR3 is TGTGCCACCAGCTCCTCAGGACCGGACCAAGAGACCCAGTACTTC. Translating it yields CATSSSGPDQETQYF.

This clonotype was counted between two and nine times. The CDR3 DNA reads as TGTGCCAGCAGCCCGCGGGACAGGAGGGGAGAGACCCAGTACTTC. This sequence encodes CASSPRDRRGETQYF. The chain uses TRBV11-1 and TRBJ2-5, with 8 bases that match TRBD1. In germline, CDR1 is SGHAT, CDR2 FQDESV (reference sequence). The ends lost 5 bases at V and 4 bases at J; junction bases unmatched: 9. This CDR3 spans 15 amino acids.

This clonotype was found a few times. This CDR3 reads CASSPRQGVPYNEQFF. Here the CDR3 DNA reads TGTGCCAGCAGCCCTAGACAAGGGGTCCCCTACAATGAGCAGTTCTTC. V gene TRBV7-2 combines with J gene TRBJ2-1; D is perhaps TRBD1 (5 bases). The CDR3 contains 16 residues. The germline V and J ends were trimmed by 5 bases and 2 bases, with 16 bases remaining between them. CDR1 and CDR2 (germline): SGHTA, FQGNSA.

This clonotype was recorded many times. The rearrangement links TRBV6-1 to TRBJ2-2, with TRBD2 identical over 8 bases. Germline V gene data show CDR1 as MNHNS and CDR2 as SASEGT. The CDR3 runs 15 residues. The V and J ends lost 6 bases and 1 base, in that order; junction bases with no gene match: 4. The CDR3, as DNA: TGTGCCAGCAGGCCACTAGCGGTGAACACCGGGGAGCTGTTTTTT. It specifies CASRPLAVNTGELFF.